A selection of T cell receptor beta chains follows, all from one sample in a study of blood T cell repertoires in COVID-19. The protocol was immunoSEQ multiplex PCR, while the TCRdb copy is restricted to in-frame clones and leaves out a portion. The table includes around 61,000 clones, roughly three quarters detected once. The material sequenced was peripheral blood. The receptors come from a man at least 80 years old with acute or convalescent COVID-19. CDR3s include the opening cysteine and the closing phenylalanine or tryptophan. Only some rows state a clone size, as once, few, many or a class for expanded clones.

clone_size v_call cdr3_aa
few TRBV2 CASWGGYGYTF
- TRBV2 CASSEQGPDTQYF
- TRBV2 CASSAGGPLAKNIQYF
- TRBV10-3 CAISMTEHEQYF
once TRBV19 CASSARDRPEAFF
- TRBV4-2 CASSQEALRSMNTEAFF
few TRBV9 CASSLDGGYTF
- TRBV27 CASSLNGGWYGYTF
- TRBV3-1/TRBV3-2 CASSQSWGTGNTIYF
once TRBV3-1/TRBV3-2 CASSHTGGNYGYTF
- TRBV14 CASSLGAGGTDTQYF
- TRBV7-2 CASSLNGQGTDTQYF
- TRBV20-1 CSATNNEQFF
- TRBV7-2 CASSSTGVEQFF
- TRBV3-1/TRBV3-2 CASSANLRGGLFF
- TRBV11-2 CASSYSGGSSYEQYF
- TRBV5-4 CASSRDRVDGYTF
- TRBV24-1 CATSSSRGALETQYF
once TRBV28 CASWPGGSQETQYF
- TRBV7-2 CASSLGGLAGGKNEQFF
few TRBV2 CASKYQGTEKLFF
few TRBV7-9 CASSLGRTSTDTQYF
- TRBV18 CASSRQGVNTEAFF
- TRBV11-2 CASSLDPLAGAGELFF
- TRBV9 CASSAAGGRQETQYF
- TRBV12-3/TRBV12-4 CASRQTGGDEQFF
- TRBV27 CASSLQGIDIQYF
- TRBV4-1 CASSQDIWAAYEQYF
- TRBV7-2 CASSLGAGGSYEQYF
- TRBV5-1 CASSYGLGPSTDTQYF
- TRBV12-2 CASRFPQPGQQNEKLFF
- TRBV6-1 CASSEWGRTGGDTQYF
- TRBV9 CASSVTFSGEAFF
- TRBV19 CASSDGSYHVQYF
- TRBV7-2 CASSPKGGQGSGELFF